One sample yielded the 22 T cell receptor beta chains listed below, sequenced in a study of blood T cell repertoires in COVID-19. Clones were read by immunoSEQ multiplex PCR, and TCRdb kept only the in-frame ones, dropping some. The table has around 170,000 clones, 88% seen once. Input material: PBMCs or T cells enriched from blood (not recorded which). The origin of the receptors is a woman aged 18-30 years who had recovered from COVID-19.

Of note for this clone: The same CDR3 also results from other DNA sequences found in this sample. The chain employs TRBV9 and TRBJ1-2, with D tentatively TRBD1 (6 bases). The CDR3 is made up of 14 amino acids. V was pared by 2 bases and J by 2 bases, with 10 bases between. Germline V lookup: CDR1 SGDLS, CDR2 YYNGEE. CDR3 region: CASSVGQSNYGYTF. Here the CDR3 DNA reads TGTGCCAGCAGCGTTGGACAGTCAAACTATGGCTACACCTTC.

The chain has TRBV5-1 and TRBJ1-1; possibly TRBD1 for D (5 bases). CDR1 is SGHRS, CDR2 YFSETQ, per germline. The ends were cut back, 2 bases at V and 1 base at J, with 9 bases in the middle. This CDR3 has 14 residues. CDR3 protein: CASSLRGENTEAFF. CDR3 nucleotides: TGCGCCAGCAGCTTAAGGGGTGAGAACACTGAAGCTTTCTTT.

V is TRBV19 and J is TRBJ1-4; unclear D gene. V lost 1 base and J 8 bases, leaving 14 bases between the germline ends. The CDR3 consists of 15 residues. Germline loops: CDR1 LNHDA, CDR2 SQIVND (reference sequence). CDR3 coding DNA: TGTGCCAGTAGTATAGGACAAGGCGGCGGGGAAAAACTGTTTTTT. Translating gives CASSIGQGGGEKLFF.

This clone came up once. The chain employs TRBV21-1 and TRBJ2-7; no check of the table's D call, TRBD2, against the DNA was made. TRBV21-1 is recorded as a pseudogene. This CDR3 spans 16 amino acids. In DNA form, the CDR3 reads TGTGCCAGCAGCCCCGTGGGGGGTAAGACGACCTACGAGCAGTACTTC. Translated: CASSPVGGKTTYEQYF.

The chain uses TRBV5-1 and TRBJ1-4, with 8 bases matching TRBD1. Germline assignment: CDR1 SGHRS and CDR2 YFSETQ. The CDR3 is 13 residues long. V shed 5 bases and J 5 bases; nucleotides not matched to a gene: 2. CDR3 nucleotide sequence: TGCGCCAGCAGAAGACAGGGGAATGAAAAACTGTTTTTT. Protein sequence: CASRRQGNEKLFF. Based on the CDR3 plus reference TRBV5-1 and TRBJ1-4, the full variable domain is KAGVTQTPRYLIKTRGQQVTLSCSPISGHRSVSWYQQTPGQGLQFLFEYFSETQRNKGNFPGRFSGRQFSNSRSEMNVSTLELGDSALYLCASRRQGNEKLFFGSGTQLSVL.

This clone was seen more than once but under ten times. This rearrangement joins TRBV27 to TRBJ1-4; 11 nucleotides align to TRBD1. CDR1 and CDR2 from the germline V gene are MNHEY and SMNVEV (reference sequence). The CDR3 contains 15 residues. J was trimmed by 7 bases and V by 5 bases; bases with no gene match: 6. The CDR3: CASSRTGGWAEKLFF. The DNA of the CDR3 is TGTGCCAGCAGTCGGACAGGGGGCTGGGCTGAAAAACTGTTTTTT.

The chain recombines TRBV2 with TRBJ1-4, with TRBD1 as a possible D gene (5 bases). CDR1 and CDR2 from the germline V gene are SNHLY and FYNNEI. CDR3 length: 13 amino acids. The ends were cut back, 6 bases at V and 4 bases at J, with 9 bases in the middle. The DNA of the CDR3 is TGTGCCAGCAGATCAGGGATTAATGAAAAACTGTTTTTT. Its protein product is CASRSGINEKLFF.

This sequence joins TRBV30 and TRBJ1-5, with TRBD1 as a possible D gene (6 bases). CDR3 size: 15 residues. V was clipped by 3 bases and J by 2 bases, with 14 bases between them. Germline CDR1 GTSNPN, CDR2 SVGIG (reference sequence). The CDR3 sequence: CAWRATGMGNQPQHF. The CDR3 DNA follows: TGTGCCTGGAGGGCTACAGGGATGGGCAATCAGCCCCAGCATTTT.

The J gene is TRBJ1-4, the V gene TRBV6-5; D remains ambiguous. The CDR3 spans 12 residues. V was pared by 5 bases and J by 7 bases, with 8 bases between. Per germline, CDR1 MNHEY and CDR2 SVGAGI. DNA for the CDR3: TGTGCCAGCAGTCTACGGGGTGAAAAACTGTTTTTT. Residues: CASSLRGEKLFF.

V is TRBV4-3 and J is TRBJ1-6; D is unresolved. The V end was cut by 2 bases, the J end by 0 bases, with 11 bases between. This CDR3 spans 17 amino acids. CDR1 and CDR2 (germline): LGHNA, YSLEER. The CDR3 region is CASSQSVISSYNSPLHF. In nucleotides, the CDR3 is TGCGCCAGCAGCCAAAGTGTCATTAGCTCCTATAATTCACCCCTCCACTTT.

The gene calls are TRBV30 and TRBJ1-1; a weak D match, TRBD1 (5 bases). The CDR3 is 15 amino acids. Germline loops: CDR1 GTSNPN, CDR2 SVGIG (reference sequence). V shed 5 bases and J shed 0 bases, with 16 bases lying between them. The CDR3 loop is CAWDAGQGMNTEAFF. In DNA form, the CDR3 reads TGTGCCTGGGATGCGGGGCAAGGGATGAACACTGAAGCTTTCTTT.

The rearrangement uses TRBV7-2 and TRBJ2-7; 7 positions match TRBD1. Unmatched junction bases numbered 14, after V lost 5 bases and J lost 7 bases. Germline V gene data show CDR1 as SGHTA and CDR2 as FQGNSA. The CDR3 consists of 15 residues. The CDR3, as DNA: TGTGCCAGCAGCCCTACGAGAACAGGGGTGAGTGAGCAGTACTTC. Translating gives CASSPTRTGVSEQYF.

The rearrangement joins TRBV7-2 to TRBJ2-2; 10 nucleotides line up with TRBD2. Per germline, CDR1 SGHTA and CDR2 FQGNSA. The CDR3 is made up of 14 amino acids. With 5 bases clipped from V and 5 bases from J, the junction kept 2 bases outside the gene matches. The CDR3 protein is CASSSGGETGELFF. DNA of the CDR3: TGTGCCAGCAGCAGCGGGGGGGAGACCGGGGAGCTGTTTTTT.

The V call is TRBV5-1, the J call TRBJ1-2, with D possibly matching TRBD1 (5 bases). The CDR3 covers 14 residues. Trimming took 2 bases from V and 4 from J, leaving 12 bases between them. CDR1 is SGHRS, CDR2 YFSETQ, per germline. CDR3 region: CASSLGRASYGYTF. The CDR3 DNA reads TGCGCCAGCAGCTTAGGCAGGGCGTCCTATGGCTACACCTTC.

The CDR3 nucleotides are TGTGCCAGCAGCTCGCAGGGAGGGAGCGTGACTGAAGCTTTCTTT. Amino acids: CASSSQGGSVTEAFF. This chain joins TRBV7-2 and TRBJ1-1, with D possibly being TRBD1 (5 bases). Trimming pared 4 bases from V and 5 bases from J, leaving 17 bases between. Germline assignment: CDR1 SGHTA and CDR2 FQGNSA. The CDR3 spans 15 residues.

The CDR3 region is CAGTSFGNTIYF. CDR3 DNA sequence: TGTGCCGGCACGTCCTTTGGAAACACCATATATTTT. This chain uses TRBV12-3 or TRBV12-4 with TRBJ1-3; D is unclear. The germline V and J ends were trimmed by 11 bases and 3 bases, with 11 bases remaining between them. The CDR3 totals 12 residues.

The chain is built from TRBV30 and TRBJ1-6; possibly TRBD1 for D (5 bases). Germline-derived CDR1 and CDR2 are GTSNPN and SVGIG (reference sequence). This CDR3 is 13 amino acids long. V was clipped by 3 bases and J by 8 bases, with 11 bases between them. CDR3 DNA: TGTGCCTGGAGCTCGGCCAGGGATTCACCCCTCCACTTT. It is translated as CAWSSARDSPLHF.

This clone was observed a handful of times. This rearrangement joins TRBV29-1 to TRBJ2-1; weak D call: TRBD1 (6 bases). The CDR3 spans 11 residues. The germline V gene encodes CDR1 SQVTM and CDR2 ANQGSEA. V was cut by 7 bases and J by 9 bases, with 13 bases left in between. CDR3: CSAPVGAEQFF. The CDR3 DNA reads TGCAGCGCCCCCGTGGGGGCTGAGCAGTTCTTC.

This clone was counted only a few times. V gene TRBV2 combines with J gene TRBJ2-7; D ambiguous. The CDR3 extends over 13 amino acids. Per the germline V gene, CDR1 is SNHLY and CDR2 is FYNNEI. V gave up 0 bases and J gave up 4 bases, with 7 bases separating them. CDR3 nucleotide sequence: TGTGCCAGCAGTGAAGCGGAGTTTTACGAGCAGTACTTC. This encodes CASSEAEFYEQYF.

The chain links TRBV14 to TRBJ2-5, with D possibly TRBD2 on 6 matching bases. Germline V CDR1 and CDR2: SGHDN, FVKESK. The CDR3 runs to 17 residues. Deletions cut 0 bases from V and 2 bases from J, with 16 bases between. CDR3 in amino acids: CASSQERGGATQETQYF. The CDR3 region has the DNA TGTGCCAGCAGCCAAGAACGCGGCGGGGCCACGCAAGAGACCCAGTACTTC.

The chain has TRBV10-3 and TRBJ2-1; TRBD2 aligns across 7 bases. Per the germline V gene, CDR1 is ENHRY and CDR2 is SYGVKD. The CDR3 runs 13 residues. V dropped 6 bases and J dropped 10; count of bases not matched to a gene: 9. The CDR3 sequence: CAISLAAEREQFF. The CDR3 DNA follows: TGTGCCATCAGCCTAGCGGCAGAGAGGGAGCAGTTCTTC.

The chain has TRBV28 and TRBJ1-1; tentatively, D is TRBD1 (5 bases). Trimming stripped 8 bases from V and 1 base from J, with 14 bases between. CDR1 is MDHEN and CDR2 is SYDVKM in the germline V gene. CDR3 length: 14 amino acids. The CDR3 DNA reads TGTGCCAGCCTCCCGGGGGGTTCGAACACTGAAGCTTTCTTT. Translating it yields CASLPGGSNTEAFF.